This paragraph covers one TCR beta chain sequence. The antigen remains undetermined. Assay: immunoSEQ multiplex PCR; the TCRdb copy retains only in-frame clones and omits some. The sample has approximately 110,000 clones, 85% to 95% seen once. This sample was taken from a study of brain T cells in children with intractable seizures. Regarding the study as a whole: Pre-surgery blood may have been undersampled, hiding some clones. Viral specificity was inferred only from CDR3 similarity; HCMV serostatus was unknown.

Germline V gene lookup returns CDR1 MGHRA and CDR2 YSYEKL. Trimming shortened V by 4 bases and J by 3 bases, and 12 bases separated the two germline ends. The CDR3 extends over 14 amino acids. The specimen was peripheral blood, collected at surgery. The origin of this receptor is a boy younger than two with hemimegalencephaly and intractable seizures. This rearrangement joins TRBV4-1 to TRBJ1-1; tentative D call: TRBD1 (6 bases). The CDR3 is CASSRARGDTEAFF. DNA for the CDR3: TGCGCCAGCAGCCGTGCCAGGGGCGACACTGAAGCTTTCTTT.